This is a list of T cell receptor beta chains from one sample in a study of blood T cells in healthy people across ages. TCRdb used MiXCR to reprocess the 5' RACE reads, holding one entry per CDR3 protein. In the table there are approximately 700,000 distinct CDR3 sequences, about 32% of which are singletons. The sequenced sample was blood. The receptors derive from a woman older than 75 in good health. CDR3s include the opening cysteine and the closing phenylalanine or tryptophan. The D gene is left open where the match is weak. The size entry is marked missing in some rows and otherwise reads once, few, many or a size class.

v_call	clone_size	d_call	j_call	cdr3_nt	cdr3_aa
TRBV9	NA	NA	TRBJ2-1	TGTGCCAGCAGCGGTCTAGCAGGGGAGCAGTTCTTC	CASSGLAGEQFF
TRBV12-3/TRBV12-4	many	NA	TRBJ2-3	TGTGCCACCTCCAAGGGGGAAGCGCAGTATTTT	CATSKGEAQYF
TRBV27	many	TRBD2	TRBJ2-1	TGTGCCAGCAGGCTAGCGGGGTTGAGCTCCTACAATGAGCAGTTCTTC	CASRLAGLSSYNEQFF
TRBV4-1	few	TRBD1	TRBJ2-5	TGCGCCAGCAGCCCCTGGGACAGGGCCAAAGAGACCCAGTACTTC	CASSPWDRAKETQYF
TRBV5-1	NA	NA	TRBJ2-1	TGCGCCAGCAGCTTTAGCGGAGGGGTTGAGACCCAGTTCTTC	CASSFSGGVETQFF
TRBV6-5	many	NA	TRBJ1-1	TGTGCCAGCAGCGGACGGACTGAAGCTTTCTTT	CASSGRTEAFF
TRBV7-3	many	NA	TRBJ2-3	TGTGCCAGCAGCAGCGGTACTCGACCTGGCACAGATACGCAGTATTTT	CASSSGTRPGTDTQYF
TRBV7-2	few	NA	TRBJ2-5	TGTGCCAGCAGCGTAAATAAGGGCGAGACCCAGTACTTC	CASSVNKGETQYF
TRBV20-1	many	TRBD2	TRBJ2-1	TGCAGTGCTACCGGACTAGTCTATGAGCAGTTCTTC	CSATGLVYEQFF
TRBV7-9	many	TRBD1	TRBJ2-7	TGTGCCAGCAGCCGGGGACAGGGGACAGAAAAACCCTACGAGCAGTACTTC	CASSRGQGTEKPYEQYF
TRBV5-4	NA	NA	TRBJ2-3	TGTGCCAGCAGCTCCCCTAGCAGGACCTATAGCACAGATACGCAGTATTTT	CASSSPSRTYSTDTQYF
TRBV5-1	NA	TRBD2	TRBJ2-7	TGCGCCAGCAGTGGGACTAATTCCTACGAGCAGTACTTC	CASSGTNSYEQYF
TRBV7-2	NA	TRBD1	TRBJ2-5	TGTGCCAGCAGCTTGACAGGGGCCGGGTTCTCACAAGAGACCCAGTACTTC	CASSLTGAGFSQETQYF
TRBV6-1	NA	NA	TRBJ2-2	TGTGCCAGCAGTGGACTAAATTGGGAGCTGTTTTTT	CASSGLNWELFF
TRBV12-3/TRBV12-4	NA	NA	TRBJ2-1	TGTGCCAGCAGTCCGATTGGGGGGGCCGTCCATGAGCAGTTCTTC	CASSPIGGAVHEQFF
TRBV3-1	many	NA	TRBJ1-6	TGTGCCAGCAGCCCCGGAGCCCGGCCCAATTCACCCCTCCACTTT	CASSPGARPNSPLHF
TRBV7-9	many	NA	TRBJ2-7	TGTGCCAGCAGCTCTGACGAGGGACGGTCCTCCTACGAGCAGTACTTC	CASSSDEGRSSYEQYF
TRBV12-5	few	TRBD1	TRBJ2-1	TGTGCTAGTGGCGAGACCGGGACAGTCTCCTACAATGAGCAGTTCTTC	CASGETGTVSYNEQFF
TRBV29-1	many	TRBD1	TRBJ1-1	TGCAGCGTTGACCTGACGGACAGGGTGACTGAAGCTTTCTTT	CSVDLTDRVTEAFF
TRBV7-8	many	TRBD2	TRBJ2-7	TGTGCCGCGGGGGGGGTTGCAAAGTACGAGCAGTACTTC	CAAGGVAKYEQYF
TRBV15	many	NA	TRBJ2-5	TGTGCCACCAGTACAGGGTGGAAGACCCAGTACTTC	CATSTGWKTQYF
TRBV9	NA	NA	TRBJ2-4	TGTGCCAGCAGCCCACGGCATATGGACATTCAGTACTTC	CASSPRHMDIQYF
TRBV5-6	NA	TRBD1	TRBJ2-5	TGTGCCAGCAGCTGGGACAGGGGGCGAGAGACCCAGTACTTC	CASSWDRGRETQYF
TRBV7-3	NA	NA	TRBJ2-5	TGCGCCAGCGGCGACGGACTGCTGGAGGAGCAGTACTTC	CASGDGLLEEQYF
TRBV20-1	many	NA	TRBJ1-2	TGCAGTGCTAGGCATCGTGGGGACTATGGCTACACCTTC	CSARHRGDYGYTF